Given below is one T cell receptor beta chain in context. Original data processing: Estimates of nucleated cell counts were drawn from the amplification of reference gene primers. The assay was immunoSEQ multiplex PCR, and TCRdb's table has in-frame clones only and misses some. That table furnishes V, J and clone size, whereas the DNA furnished D and trimming. Among around 190,000 clones listed, 83% were seen once. The data derive from a study of blood T cell repertoires in COVID-19. Across the study: Italy, Spain and the United States were the sources of the convalescent and acute COVID-19 samples. PBMCs, B-cell-depleted T cells, or T cells were the source of the cDNA or gDNA that made up the material.

The CDR3 is made up of 16 amino acids. V lost 3 bases and J lost 4; bases outside the gene matches: 3. The germline gives CDR1 MNHEY, CDR2 SMNVEV (reference sequence). The sample taken for sequencing was peripheral blood. This sequence originates from a human donor in a cohort sampled during active COVID-19. The rearrangement links TRBV27 to TRBJ2-6; 10 bases are a match to TRBD2. The CDR3 DNA reads as TGTGCCAGCAGTTTTAGCGGGAGGTCAGGGGCCAACGTCCTGACTTTC. This sequence encodes CASSFSGRSGANVLTF.